This T cell receptor (beta chain) was sequenced in a study of shared clonotypes between healthy human individuals. Overall study: Sampling drew on donors who were a couple of women and a few men aged 18 to 49.

Findings and caveats of the study: Of the naive CD4 clonotypes, around 4.7% were shared across several donors.

Partitioning of CD4+ cells yielded a CD45RA+ naive subset and a CD45RA-negative memory subset. The CDR3 extends over 17 amino acids. Unmatched junction bases numbered 2, after V lost 0 bases and J lost 4 bases. Germline CDR1 and CDR2: MDHEN and SYDVKM. This clone has just one count. Its target is unknown. Method: immunoSEQ multiplex PCR; TCRdb's copy keeps in-frame clones and lacks some. The sample contains about 2.3 million clones, 80% to 95% of which appear only once. The receptor's source is a man between 18 and 35 years old in good health. Some clones in this sample may be carry-over from other donors' samples. The sample comprised naive CD4+ T cells from PBMCs. The subset denotes: CD45RA+ positively selected. The genes are TRBV28 and TRBJ2-1, with 14 bases aligning to TRBD2. CDR3: CASSLWTSGRVYNEQFF. The CDR3, as DNA: TGTGCCAGCAGTTTATGGACTAGCGGGAGGGTTTACAATGAGCAGTTCTTC.